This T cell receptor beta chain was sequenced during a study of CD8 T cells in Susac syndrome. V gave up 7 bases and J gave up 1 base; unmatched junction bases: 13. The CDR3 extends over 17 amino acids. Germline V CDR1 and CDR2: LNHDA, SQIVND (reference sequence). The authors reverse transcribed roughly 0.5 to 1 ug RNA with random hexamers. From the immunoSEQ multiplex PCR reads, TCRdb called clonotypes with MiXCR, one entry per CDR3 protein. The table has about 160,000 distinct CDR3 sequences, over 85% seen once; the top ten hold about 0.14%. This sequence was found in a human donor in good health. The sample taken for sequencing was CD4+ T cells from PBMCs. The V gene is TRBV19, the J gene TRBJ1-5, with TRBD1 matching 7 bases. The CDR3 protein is CASTLGPSGGSNQPQHF. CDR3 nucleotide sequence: TGTGCCAGTACCCTGGGGCCCTCAGGGGGGAGCAATCAGCCCCAGCATTTT.